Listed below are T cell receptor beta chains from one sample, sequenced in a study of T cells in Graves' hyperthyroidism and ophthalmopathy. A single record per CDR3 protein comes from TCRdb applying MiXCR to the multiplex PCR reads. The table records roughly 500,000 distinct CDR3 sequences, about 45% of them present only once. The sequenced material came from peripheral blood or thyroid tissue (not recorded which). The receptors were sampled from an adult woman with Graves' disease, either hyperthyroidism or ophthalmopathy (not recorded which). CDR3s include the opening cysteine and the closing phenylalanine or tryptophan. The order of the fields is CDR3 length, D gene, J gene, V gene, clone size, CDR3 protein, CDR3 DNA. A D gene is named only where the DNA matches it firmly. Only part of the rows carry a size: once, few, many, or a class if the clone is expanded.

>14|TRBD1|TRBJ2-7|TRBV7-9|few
CASRGTGALYEQYF
TGTGCCAGCAGGGGTACAGGGGCCCTCTACGAGCAGTACTTC
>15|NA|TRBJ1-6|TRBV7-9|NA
CASSLVTMGRSPLHF
TGTGCCAGCAGCTTAGTCACTATGGGGCGTTCACCCCTCCACTTT
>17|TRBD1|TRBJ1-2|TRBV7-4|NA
CASSLRVGGGGLSGYTF
TGTGCCAGCAGTTTAAGGGTCGGGGGAGGGGGCCTGAGTGGCTACACCTTC
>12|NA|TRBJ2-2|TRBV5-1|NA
CASSAETGELFF
TGCGCCAGCAGCGCCGAGACAGGGGAGCTGTTTTTT
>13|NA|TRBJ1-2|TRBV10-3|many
CAITLTGISGYTF
TGTGCCATCACTTTAACAGGCATTAGTGGCTACACCTTC
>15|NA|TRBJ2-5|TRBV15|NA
CATSRDLGREETQYF
TGTGCCACCAGCAGAGATCTGGGTAGGGAAGAGACCCAGTACTTC
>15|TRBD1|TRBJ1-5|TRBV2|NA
CASSEPGQGAQPQHF
TGTGCCAGCAGTGAACCGGGACAGGGGGCCCAGCCCCAGCATTTT
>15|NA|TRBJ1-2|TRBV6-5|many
CASSYSRAQIGGYTF
TGTGCCAGCAGTTACTCAAGGGCCCAGATCGGTGGCTACACCTTC
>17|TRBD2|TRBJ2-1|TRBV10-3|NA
CAIRDGGGGRASNEQFF
TGTGCCATCAGAGACGGGGGTGGCGGGAGGGCCAGTAATGAGCAGTTCTTC
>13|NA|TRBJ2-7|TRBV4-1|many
CASSQDYGYEQYF
TGCGCCAGCAGCCAAGATTACGGCTACGAGCAGTACTTC
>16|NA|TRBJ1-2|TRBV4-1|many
CASSQDLQDLSYGYTF
TGCGCCAGCAGCCAAGATCTCCAAGACTTGTCCTATGGCTACACCTTC
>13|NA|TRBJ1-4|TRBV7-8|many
CASSFNSREKLFF
TGTGCCAGCAGCTTCAATTCGAGGGAAAAACTGTTTTTT
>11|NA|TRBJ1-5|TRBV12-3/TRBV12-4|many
CASSRDSPQHF
TGTGCCAGCAGCCGAGACTCGCCCCAGCATTTT
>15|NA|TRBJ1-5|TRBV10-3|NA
CAISDGTINWKTQHF
TGTGCCATCAGTGACGGGACCATAAACTGGAAGACCCAGCATTTT
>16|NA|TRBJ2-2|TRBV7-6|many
CASSLSAGGNTGELFF
TGTGCCAGCAGCTTATCTGCCGGGGGGAACACCGGGGAGCTGTTTTTT
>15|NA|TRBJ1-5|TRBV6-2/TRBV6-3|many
CASSYRGVGNQPQHF
TGTGCCAGCAGTTACCGAGGGGTGGGCAATCAGCCCCAGCATTTT
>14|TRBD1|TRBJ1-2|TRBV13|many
CASSLDRGHYGYTF
TGTGCCAGCAGCCTTGACAGGGGGCACTATGGCTACACCTTC
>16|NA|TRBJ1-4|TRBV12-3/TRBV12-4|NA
CASSPPSAGEDEKLFF
TGTGCCAGCAGTCCACCTAGCGCAGGGGAGGATGAAAAACTGTTTTTT
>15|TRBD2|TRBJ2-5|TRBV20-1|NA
CSAWSREREVETQYF
TGCAGTGCCTGGAGCCGCGAGCGGGAGGTAGAGACCCAGTACTTC
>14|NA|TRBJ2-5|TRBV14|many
CASSLGLLVETQYF
TGTGCCAGCAGCCTTGGACTATTAGTAGAGACCCAGTACTTC
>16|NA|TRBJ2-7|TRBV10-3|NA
CAISESIGTVAYEQYF
TGTGCCATCAGTGAGTCGATTGGGACGGTAGCCTACGAGCAGTACTTC
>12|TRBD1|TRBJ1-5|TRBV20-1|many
CSARDRGTAGHF
TGCAGTGCTAGAGATAGGGGGACAGCTGGGCATTTT